One T cell receptor (beta chain) is described in this entry. In its sample, this clonotype was seen a few times. What antigen it recognizes has not been identified. Base quality data are lacking; no much larger clone is found one base away. The data stem from a study of T-cell reconstitution after alpha-beta-depleted transplantation in children (TCRdb year 2016). Study-level background: Using TCR repertoire profiling, the study followed T-cell immune reconstitution in a quantitative way in children after TCRalphabeta/CD19-depleted allogeneic hematopoietic cell transplantation. Here is what the overall study found, with its caveats: About two months after transplant, the apparently early recovery of alphabetaT-cell counts reportedly depended on just several hundred clones that had expanded rapidly and came from non-depleted graft cells. Over subsequent months, a decline in hyperexpanded clone frequencies was noted, and after one year, T-cell counts and TCRbeta diversity were mostly ascribed to newly produced T cells. In some patients, high TCRbeta diversity at day 60 was attributed to recipient T cells and intrathymic progenitors that had survived conditioning.

The sample's treatment or condition label, decoded: allogeneic hematopoietic cell transplantation with graft depleted of TCRalphabeta T cells and CD19 B cells. TCRalphabeta/CD19-depleted allogeneic hematopoietic cell grafts were given to the transplant recipients, all of whom were children. The CDR3 goes from the cysteine to the phenylalanine over 12 residues. The only DNA kept is the CDR3, 36 bases in frame from the first base. The trim is 2 bases for V and 8 bases for J, with a gap of 12 bases between the germline ends. The germline V gene (reference sequence) sets CDR1 to DFQATT and CDR2 to SNEGSKA. Library prep was done by PCR. Sequencing took place on an Illumina HiSeq 2500. Molecular barcoding was employed in the preparation of TCR libraries, with unique molecular identifiers being used to normalize TCRbeta repertoire quantification. The raw public data were reprocessed by TCRdb itself: fastp quality trimming at Q25, MiXCR clonotype calling, in-frame beta chains only. Identical CDR3 proteins give one entry, which carries the most common genes and DNA. The sample table lists about 980,000 distinct CDR3 sequences, about 29% of them with a count of one. Of the sample, around 30% is held by the ten largest clones.

Recombination linked TRBV20-1 to TRBJ2-5; a confident D gene designation cannot be given. The sequence was collected from a boy younger than two who had a stem cell transplant for SCID, so the T cells may come from the graft donor. The sample here was PBMCs, mostly from graft donor cells, taken 360 days after TCRalphabeta/CD19-depleted stem cell transplant. The sequence in DNA is TGCAGTGCTAGAAAATCGTCCGAAACCCAGTACTTC. Translation gives CSARKSSETQYF.